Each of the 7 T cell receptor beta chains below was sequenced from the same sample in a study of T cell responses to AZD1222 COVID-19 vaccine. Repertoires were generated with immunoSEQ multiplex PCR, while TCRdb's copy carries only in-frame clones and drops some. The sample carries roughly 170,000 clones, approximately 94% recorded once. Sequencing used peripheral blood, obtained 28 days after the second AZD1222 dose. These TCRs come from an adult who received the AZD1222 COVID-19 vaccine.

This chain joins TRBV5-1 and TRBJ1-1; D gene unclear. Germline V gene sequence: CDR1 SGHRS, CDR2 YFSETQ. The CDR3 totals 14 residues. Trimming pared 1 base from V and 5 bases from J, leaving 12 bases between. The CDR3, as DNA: TGCGCCAGCAGCTTGACGGTTGCTGGAACTGAAGCTTTCTTT. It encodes CASSLTVAGTEAFF. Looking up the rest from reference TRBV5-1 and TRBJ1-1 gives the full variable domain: KAGVTQTPRYLIKTRGQQVTLSCSPISGHRSVSWYQQTPGQGLQFLFEYFSETQRNKGNFPGRFSGRQFSNSRSEMNVSTLELGDSALYLCASSLTVAGTEAFFGQGTRLTVV.

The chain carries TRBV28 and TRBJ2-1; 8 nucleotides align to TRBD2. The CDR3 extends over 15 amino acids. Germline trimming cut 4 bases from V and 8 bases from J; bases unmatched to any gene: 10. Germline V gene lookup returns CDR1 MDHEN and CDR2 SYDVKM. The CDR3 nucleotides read TGTGCCAGCAGTTCCCTGGGGACTAGGGTCGATGAGCAGTTCTTC. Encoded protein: CASSSLGTRVDEQFF.

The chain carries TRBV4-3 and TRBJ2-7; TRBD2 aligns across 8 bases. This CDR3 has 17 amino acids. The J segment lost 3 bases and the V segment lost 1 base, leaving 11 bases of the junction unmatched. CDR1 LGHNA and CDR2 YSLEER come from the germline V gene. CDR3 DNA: TGCGCCAGCAGCCAAGGGGTCTGGAGCGGGGGACGCTACGAGCAGTACTTC. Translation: CASSQGVWSGGRYEQYF.

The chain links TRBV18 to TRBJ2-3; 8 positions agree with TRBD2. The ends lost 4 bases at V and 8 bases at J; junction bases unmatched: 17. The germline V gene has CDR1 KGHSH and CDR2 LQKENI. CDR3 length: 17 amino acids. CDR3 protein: CASSLSSGTRGRSTQYF. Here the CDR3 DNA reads TGTGCCAGCTCACTTTCGAGCGGGACTAGAGGCCGAAGTACGCAGTATTTT.

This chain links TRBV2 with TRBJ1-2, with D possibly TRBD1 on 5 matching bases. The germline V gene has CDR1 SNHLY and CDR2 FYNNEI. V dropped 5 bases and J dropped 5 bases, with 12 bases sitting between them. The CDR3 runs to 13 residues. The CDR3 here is CASSRGTEYGYTF. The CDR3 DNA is TGTGCCAGCAGTCGCGGGACTGAATATGGCTACACCTTC.

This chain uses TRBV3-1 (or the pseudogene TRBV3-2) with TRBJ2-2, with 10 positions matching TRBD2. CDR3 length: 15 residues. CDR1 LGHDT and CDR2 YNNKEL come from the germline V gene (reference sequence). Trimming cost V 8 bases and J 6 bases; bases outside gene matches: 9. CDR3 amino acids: CASGKAGGPSGELFF. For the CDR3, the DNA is TGTGCCAGCGGGAAAGCGGGGGGGCCCTCCGGGGAGCTGTTTTTT.

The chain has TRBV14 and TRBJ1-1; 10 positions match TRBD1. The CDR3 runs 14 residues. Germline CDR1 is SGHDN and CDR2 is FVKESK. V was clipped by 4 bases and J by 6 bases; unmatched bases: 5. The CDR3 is CASSPDRGPAEAFF. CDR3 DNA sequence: TGTGCCAGCAGCCCCGACAGGGGGCCGGCTGAAGCTTTCTTT.